Sequencing of this TCR beta chain was carried out in a study of response to subunit inactivated influenza vaccine. TCRdb reprocessed the RT-PCR reads with MiXCR, giving one entry per CDR3 protein. The sample contains around 650,000 distinct CDR3 sequences, roughly 14% of which appear only once. The sample holds many counts of this clonotype. The antigen is not known. The germline gives CDR1 DFQATT, CDR2 SNEGSKA (reference sequence). The CDR3 length is 12 residues. V gave up 4 bases and J gave up 4 bases, with 9 bases separating them. Regarding the study as a whole: Only a handful of new T cells, the authors suggested, are recruited with each seasonal influenza vaccination.

The material sequenced was PBMCs from blood, taken 11 to 12 days after vaccination. The chain couples TRBV20-1 to TRBJ2-3, with D perhaps TRBD2 (6 bases). The sequence came from a man aged 45-65 years who received an inactivated influenza vaccine. CDR3 protein: CSATRGADTQYF. CDR3 DNA: TGCAGTGCTACCCGCGGGGCAGATACGCAGTATTTT.